These 21 T cell receptor beta chains were all obtained from the same sample, sequenced in a study of T cell repertoires in ileal Crohn's disease. The data were produced by immunoSEQ multiplex PCR, yet TCRdb's version contains in-frame clones alone and is incomplete. This sample has thousands of clones, with around four fifths found just once. Documented time point: proximal margin of the surgical specimen (macroscopically non-inflamed). The material sequenced was ileal tissue. All receptors derive from an adult with Crohn's disease.

The chain employs TRBV6-1 and TRBJ1-2, with a possible D match to TRBD1 (5 bases). CDR3 length: 14 amino acids. V dropped 0 bases and J dropped 4 bases, with 9 bases sitting between them. Germline V CDR1 and CDR2: MNHNS, SASEGT. The CDR3 reads CASSEARGPYGYTF. The CDR3 nucleotides are TGTGCCAGCAGTGAAGCGAGGGGACCCTATGGCTACACCTTC.

The rearrangement joins TRBV5-1 to TRBJ1-5; TRBD1 might be the D (5 bases). The CDR3 has 15 residues. V was trimmed by 0 bases and J by 4 bases, leaving 11 bases between them. The germline gives CDR1 SGHRS, CDR2 YFSETQ. The CDR3 region is CASSLGDLPNQPQHF. DNA of the CDR3: TGCGCCAGCAGCTTGGGGGACTTACCTAATCAGCCCCAGCATTTT.

The V gene is TRBV5-1, the J gene TRBJ1-4, with D possibly TRBD1 on 5 matching bases. This CDR3 region has 15 residues. Germline-derived CDR1 and CDR2 are SGHRS and YFSETQ. V lost 0 bases to trimming and J lost 5 bases, with 11 bases between them. The DNA of the CDR3 is TGCGCCAGCAGCTTGGCGGGGACGCCAAATGAAAAACTGTTTTTT. Translated, it gives CASSLAGTPNEKLFF.

The chain is built from TRBV18 and TRBJ2-6, with D perhaps TRBD2 (5 bases). The ends were cut back, 5 bases at V and 4 bases at J, with 9 bases in the middle. The CDR3 has 14 residues. In germline, CDR1 is KGHSH, CDR2 LQKENI. In nucleotides, the CDR3 is TGTGCCAGCTCAGGAGGTTCCGGGGCCAACGTCCTGACTTTC. Its translation: CASSGGSGANVLTF.

This clone was observed once. The chain carries TRBV29-1 and TRBJ1-2, with D perhaps TRBD1 (6 bases). With 8 bases removed from V and 2 bases from J, the gap between germline ends came to 18 bases. The germline CDR1 and CDR2 sequences are SQVTM and ANQGSEA. The CDR3 runs 14 residues. The CDR3, as DNA: TGCAGCCTTGGGCCCGAGGACAGAAACTATGGCTACACCTTC. It is translated as CSLGPEDRNYGYTF. Combining the CDR3 with reference TRBV29-1 and TRBJ1-2 gives the whole variable domain SAVISQKPSRDICQRGTSLTIQCQVDSQVTMMFWYRQQPGQSLTLIATANQGSEATYESGFVIDKFPISRPNLTFSTLTVSNMSPEDSSIYLCSLGPEDRNYGYTFGSGTRLTVV.

The V gene is TRBV29-1, the J gene TRBJ2-7, with D tentatively TRBD1 (8 bases). The CDR3 totals 14 residues. The V gene's germline CDR1 is SQVTM and CDR2 ANQGSEA. V was shortened by 4 bases and J by 1 base, with 14 bases between the two germline ends. DNA of the CDR3: TGCAGCGTTGCGAACAGGGGGGGATCCTACGAGCAGTACTTC. Translation gives CSVANRGGSYEQYF.

Note on this clone: A read error may produce the germline difference seen at one junction end. The CDR3 DNA reads TGTGCCAGTAGAATAGACAGATATAATTCACCCCTCCACTTT. Translation gives CASRIDRYNSPLHF. This sequence joins TRBV19 and TRBJ1-6; D is perhaps TRBD1 (5 bases). Germline-derived CDR1 and CDR2 are LNHDA and SQIVND (reference sequence). The CDR3 runs to 14 residues.

This chain joins TRBV11-2 and TRBJ2-7, with TRBD2 as a possible D gene (6 bases). The germline V and J ends were trimmed by 2 bases and 6 bases, with 17 bases remaining between them. Germline assignment: CDR1 SGHAT and CDR2 FQNNGV. The CDR3 spans 15 residues. CDR3 in DNA: TGTGCCAGCAGCTTACTTCCTTTGGGGGGTACCGAGCAGTACTTC. It yields the protein CASSLLPLGGTEQYF.

V gene TRBV5-5 combines with J gene TRBJ1-2; 10 bases match TRBD1. The CDR3 runs to 14 residues. Germline-derived CDR1 and CDR2 are SGHKS and YYEKEE (reference sequence). J gave up 8 bases and V 3 bases, and 7 bases lay outside the gene matches. The CDR3 sequence is CASSWVPGQGGYTF. In nucleotides, the CDR3 is TGTGCCAGCAGCTGGGTTCCGGGACAGGGGGGCTACACCTTC.

About this clone itself: The junction does not match germline at one end; this may be a read error. The V and J genes are TRBV6-1 and TRBJ2-2; 13 nucleotides agree with TRBD2. From germline, CDR1 is MNHNS and CDR2 SASEGT. The CDR3 sequence is 18 residues long. As DNA, the CDR3 is TGTGCCACCAGTGATCCCCGGACTAGCGGGAGAGGAACCGGGGAGCTGTTTTTT. As protein: CATSDPRTSGRGTGELFF.

This chain joins TRBV11-2 and TRBJ1-3; no clear D. This CDR3 spans 15 amino acids. V was cut by 1 base and J by 0 bases, with 7 bases left in between. Germline CDR1 reads SGHAT; CDR2 reads FQNNGV. CDR3 region: CASSLAGNSGNTIYF. The DNA of the CDR3 is TGTGCCAGCAGCTTAGCGGGGAACTCTGGAAACACCATATATTTT.

V is TRBV13 and J is TRBJ1-1, with D hard to call. The CDR3 loop spans 15 amino acids. Deletions cut 5 bases from V and 0 bases from J, with 13 bases between. Germline assignment: CDR1 PRHDT and CDR2 FYEKMQ (reference sequence). CDR3 loop: CASSPDGNMNTEAFF. The CDR3 coding sequence is TGTGCCAGCAGCCCCGACGGTAACATGAACACTGAAGCTTTCTTT.

The chain carries TRBV6-1 and TRBJ1-3; D might be TRBD1 (5 bases). Germline lookup yields CDR1 MNHNS and CDR2 SASEGT. The germline V and J ends were trimmed by 3 bases and 2 bases, with 14 bases remaining between them. The CDR3 totals 16 residues. CDR3 amino acids: CASSDPQGGAGNTIYF. The CDR3 DNA is TGTGCCAGCAGTGACCCCCAGGGTGGCGCTGGAAACACCATATATTTT.

V and J are TRBV7-3 and TRBJ2-3; D tentatively reads TRBD1 or TRBD2 (5 bases each). V lost 0 bases to trimming and J lost 2 bases, with 9 bases between them. Germline V gene lookup returns CDR1 SGHTA and CDR2 FQGTGA. This CDR3 spans 15 amino acids. Here the CDR3 DNA reads TGTGCCAGCAGCTTAACGGGGACCTACACAGATACGCAGTATTTT. Translated: CASSLTGTYTDTQYF.

The chain recombines TRBV10-3 with TRBJ2-5, with 9 positions matching TRBD2. The CDR3 extends over 17 amino acids. Per the germline V gene, CDR1 is ENHRY and CDR2 is SYGVKD. With V trimmed by 3 bases and J by 5 bases, 13 bases remained unmatched. The CDR3 coding sequence is TGTGCCATCAGTGACCCCGGAGCGGGGGGCCTAAGGGAGACCCAGTACTTC. It yields the protein CAISDPGAGGLRETQYF.

This clone was recorded a few times. The chain links TRBV5-1 to TRBJ1-1; TRBD1 agrees at 7 bases. The CDR3 contains 12 residues. Per the germline V gene, CDR1 is SGHRS and CDR2 is YFSETQ. J gave up 8 bases and V 2 bases, and 3 bases lay outside the gene matches. The CDR3 DNA sequence: TGCGCCAGCAGCTTCCGGGACAGAGAAGCTTTCTTT. This gives the protein CASSFRDREAFF. The full variable domain, rest sourced from reference TRBV5-1 and TRBJ1-1, is KAGVTQTPRYLIKTRGQQVTLSCSPISGHRSVSWYQQTPGQGLQFLFEYFSETQRNKGNFPGRFSGRQFSNSRSEMNVSTLELGDSALYLCASSFRDREAFFGQGTRLTVV.

V and J are TRBV6-1 and TRBJ1-6; D gene uncertain. The CDR3 loop spans 17 amino acids. CDR1 is MNHNS, CDR2 SASEGT, per germline. V was shortened by 2 bases and J by 1 base, with 12 bases between the two germline ends. This CDR3 reads CASSELGGGSYNSPLHF. In DNA, the CDR3 is TGTGCCAGCAGTGAACTTGGTGGAGGGTCCTATAATTCACCCCTCCACTTT.

The J gene is TRBJ1-1, the V gene TRBV28; maybe TRBD1 (6 bases). Germline V gene sequence: CDR1 MDHEN, CDR2 SYDVKM. The CDR3 runs 14 residues. V was clipped by 5 bases and J by 6 bases, with 16 bases between them. The DNA for the CDR3 is TGTGCCAGCAGTCTCCTGACAGGAGATGCTGAAGCTTTCTTT. This gives the protein CASSLLTGDAEAFF.

In its sample, this clone was seen once. The chain couples TRBV2 to TRBJ2-2; 7 bases match TRBD1. The junction had 7 bases not matched to a gene; V was cut back by 6 bases and J by 3 bases. Germline lookup yields CDR1 SNHLY and CDR2 FYNNEI. This CDR3 has 15 residues. CDR3 protein: CASRKGQPDTGELFF. The DNA of the CDR3 is TGTGCCAGCAGAAAGGGACAGCCAGACACCGGGGAGCTGTTTTTT.

This clone was recorded only once. The CDR3 sequence is CASSLAQGRSPSDTEAFF. CDR3 bases: TGTGCCAGCAGCTTGGCGCAGGGAAGGAGTCCGTCTGACACTGAAGCTTTCTTT. The genes are TRBV5-4 and TRBJ1-1; D perhaps matches TRBD1 (5 bases). The CDR3 length is 18 residues. The germline CDR1 and CDR2 sequences are SGHNT and YYREEE (reference sequence). The V end was cut by 0 bases, the J end by 3 bases, with 21 bases between.

The J gene is TRBJ1-1, the V gene TRBV9; unclear D gene. The V gene lost 3 bases and the J gene lost 1 base, with 10 bases spanning the gap. Germline loops: CDR1 SGDLS, CDR2 YYNGEE. The CDR3 covers 14 residues. The DNA for the CDR3 is TGTGCCAGCAGCGGAGAGGTAGGGAACACTGAAGCTTTCTTT. Its protein is CASSGEVGNTEAFF.